This TCR beta chain was sequenced for a study of cytomegalovirus exposure and HLA in healthy donors (dated 2017 in TCRdb). Regarding the complete study: The 666 repertoires of the first cohort and the 110 or so validation repertoires were produced on the same platform, according to a later analysis. To predict cytomegalovirus infection status, the study combined high-throughput TCR immunosequencing, statistical association of individual TCRs with disease status, and machine learning. Along with the approximately 700-subject first cohort, a separate validation cohort of over 90 different subjects was used. The study aimed to test whether cataloging public T cell receptors could reveal signatures of past pathogen exposure. Overall study results and their limits: In vitro tests confirmed that three of the cytomegalovirus-associated TCR beta chains recognize cytomegalovirus antigens. All 120 or so repertoires were used to score co-occurrence in the validation cohort in a later analysis, because that analysis had no HLA typing for the cohort. In a later analysis, TCRs clustered in the first cohort were found to also tend to co-occur in the 130 or so validation repertoires, with approximately 93% of cluster scores above 0. Most TCR sequences were seen in very few donors, while some public TCRs were found in many individuals. It was suggested by the authors that the approach could potentially be generalized to other disease states and immunological phenotypes. A total of some 180 TCR beta chains were listed by the study as associated with cytomegalovirus. Cytomegalovirus status was reported to be diagnosed by the classifier with high specificity and sensitivity in both the original and validation cohorts.

Donors formed part of the validation cohort, which comprised about 130 subjects and was distinct from the first cohort of roughly 600 subjects. Receptors were amplified or captured by the immunoSEQ multiplex PCR assay. Per the original workflow: A statistical classification framework was built for diagnosing cytomegalovirus status from the catalog of TCR beta chain sequences. TCRdb provides this immuneACCESS table in a form limited to in-frame rearrangements. Some clones are lacking; in checked studies, under half of them reflect an unresolved V gene, and why the rest are absent is not known. That table furnishes V, J and clone size, whereas the DNA furnished D and trimming. Counted in this sample were 250,000 to 400,000 clones; over 75% of them appeared once. Jointly, the top ten make up around 1% of the sample. A remark on this clone: It has no known antigen specificity. Per-nucleotide qualities are absent, and no much larger clonotype sits a single base away.

As encoded in the germline V gene, CDR1 is LGHNT while CDR2 is FRNRAP. The CDR3, cysteine through phenylalanine, is 16 amino acids long. Just CDR3 DNA is preserved here, 48 bases in frame from base 1. V is cut back by 6 bases and J by 0 bases, with 10 bases in the junction unmatched. The chain joins TRBV12-5 to TRBJ2-7; 8 middle bases align to TRBD1. The source is a man younger than 45 in good health and CMV-seronegative. The sample comprised PBMCs. The CDR3 protein sequence reads: CASGSGTGKSSYEQYF. The nucleotides are TGTGCTAGTGGCTCCGGGACAGGCAAGAGCTCCTACGAGCAGTACTTC.